Only a few counts were recorded for the clone carrying this T cell receptor beta chain. As yet, its antigen is unknown. The V and J ends lost 2 bases and 3 bases, in that order; junction bases with no gene match: 6. Per germline, CDR1 GTSNPN and CDR2 SVGIG (reference sequence). The CDR3 contains 15 residues. Time point given: newly diagnosed GD, antithyroid drugs for less than 3 months. Extracted RNA from PBMCs served as the source of the TCR library. For TCR beta, libraries came from iRepertoire HTBI primers and Arm-PCR of CDR3 regions. TCRdb recomputed calls from the multiplex PCR reads with MiXCR, one row per CDR3 protein. The sample has roughly 610,000 distinct CDR3 sequences; around 17% are singletons. This sample was included in a study of regulatory T cells in long-lasting Graves disease. Study-level results: Favoring TRBV28, TRBJ1-2 and TRBJ2-5 was a feature seen in persistent disease.

These data were likewise used in another study, on T cells in Graves' hyperthyroidism and ophthalmopathy. That report adds: Pregnant or lactating patients were excluded, as were those with uncontrolled infection or other autoimmune disease. Researchers ran a first-round RT-PCR on the TCR CDR3 using the HTBI primer set.

Material: peripheral blood mononuclear cells (PBMCs), obtained at new diagnosis, from a patient treated with antithyroid drugs. This clonotype was sampled from a woman aged 25 to 39 with Graves disease. V is TRBV30 and J is TRBJ2-3; TRBD2 aligns across 9 bases. DNA for the CDR3: TGTGCCTGGAGTATTAGCGGGAGTTCGACAGATACGCAGTATTTT. This sequence encodes CAWSISGSSTDTQYF.